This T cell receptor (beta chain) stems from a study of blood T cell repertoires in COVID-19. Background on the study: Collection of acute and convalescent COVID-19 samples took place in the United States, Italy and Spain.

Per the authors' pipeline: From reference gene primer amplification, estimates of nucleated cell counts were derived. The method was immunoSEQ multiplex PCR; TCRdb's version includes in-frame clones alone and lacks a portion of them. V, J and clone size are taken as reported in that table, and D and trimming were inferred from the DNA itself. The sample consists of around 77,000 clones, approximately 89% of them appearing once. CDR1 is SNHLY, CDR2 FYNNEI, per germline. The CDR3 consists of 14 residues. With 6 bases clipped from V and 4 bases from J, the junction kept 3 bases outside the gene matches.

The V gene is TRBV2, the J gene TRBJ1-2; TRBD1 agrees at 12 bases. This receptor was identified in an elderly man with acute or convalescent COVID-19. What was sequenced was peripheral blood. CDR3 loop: CASRGQGAVYGYTF. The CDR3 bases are TGTGCCAGCAGGGGACAGGGGGCGGTCTATGGCTACACCTTC.